The clone carrying this T cell receptor (beta chain) was observed a handful of times. Its antigen is not identified. This entry is derived from a study of T-cell memory formation after mild COVID-19. Study background: TCR clusters showed largely donor specificity.

With constant-segment primers, 5'RACE yielded cDNA libraries of TCR alpha and TCR beta that carried sample barcodes and UMIs. Each CDR3 protein is one row after TCRdb ran MiXCR on the 5' RACE reads. The sample contains a few hundred thousand distinct CDR3 sequences, about 16% of which appear only once. Study results and limitations: Clones which contracted sat mainly in CM and EM if CD4+, and in EMRA if CD8+. Cross-reactive memory seemingly joined, as some responding clones were found in pre-infection memory.

CDR3 size: 14 residues. Germline V gene data show CDR1 as SGHRS and CDR2 as YFSETQ. J gave up 16 bases and V 0 bases, and 8 bases lay outside the gene matches. This sequence joins TRBV5-1 and TRBJ1-6; TRBD1 aligns across 9 bases. The TCR originated in a man between 18 and 35 years old who had mild COVID-19 (a few samples of this study predate the infection). Cell type and time point are not known. Sequenced sample: PBMCs or a T cell subset sorted from them (not recorded which). CDR3 in DNA: TGCGCCAGCAGCTTGGACAGGGGGCTGTCGGGTCTCCACTTT. Translating gives CASSLDRGLSGLHF.